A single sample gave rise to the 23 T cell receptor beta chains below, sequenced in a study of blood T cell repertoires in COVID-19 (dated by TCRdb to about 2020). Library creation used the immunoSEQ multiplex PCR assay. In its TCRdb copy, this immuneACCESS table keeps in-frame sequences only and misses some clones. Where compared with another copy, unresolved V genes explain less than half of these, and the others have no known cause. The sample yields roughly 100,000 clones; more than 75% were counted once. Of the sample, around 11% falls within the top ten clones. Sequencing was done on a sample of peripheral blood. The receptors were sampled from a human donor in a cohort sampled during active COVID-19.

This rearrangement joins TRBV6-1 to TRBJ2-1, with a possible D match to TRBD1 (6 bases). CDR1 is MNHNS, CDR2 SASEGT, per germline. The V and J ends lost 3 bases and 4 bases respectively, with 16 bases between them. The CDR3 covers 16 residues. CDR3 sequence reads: CASSDPGASGYNEQFF. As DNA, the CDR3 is TGTGCCAGCAGTGACCCAGGGGCCTCTGGATACAATGAGCAGTTCTTC.

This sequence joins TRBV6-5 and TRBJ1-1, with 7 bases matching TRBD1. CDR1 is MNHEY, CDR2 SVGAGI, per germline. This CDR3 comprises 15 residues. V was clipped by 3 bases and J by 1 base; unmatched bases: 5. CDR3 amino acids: CASSYSTGANTEAFF. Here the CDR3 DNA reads TGTGCCAGCAGTTATTCTACAGGGGCGAACACTGAAGCTTTCTTT.

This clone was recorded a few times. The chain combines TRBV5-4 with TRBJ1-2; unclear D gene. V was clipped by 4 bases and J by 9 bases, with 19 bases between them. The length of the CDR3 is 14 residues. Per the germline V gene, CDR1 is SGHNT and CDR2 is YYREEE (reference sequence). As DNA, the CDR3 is TGTGCCAGCAGCCGTCGATTTGGAGGGTATCGCTACACCTTC. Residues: CASSRRFGGYRYTF.

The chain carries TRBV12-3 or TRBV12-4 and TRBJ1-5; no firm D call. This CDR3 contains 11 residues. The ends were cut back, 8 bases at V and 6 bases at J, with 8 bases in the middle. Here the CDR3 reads CASGRGQPQHF. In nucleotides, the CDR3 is TGTGCCAGCGGTAGAGGTCAGCCCCAGCATTTT.

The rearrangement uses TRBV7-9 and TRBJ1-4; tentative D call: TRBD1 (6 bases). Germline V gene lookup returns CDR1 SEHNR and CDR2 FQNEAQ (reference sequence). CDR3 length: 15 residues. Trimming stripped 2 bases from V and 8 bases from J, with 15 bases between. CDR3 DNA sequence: TGTGCCAGCAGCTTAAGGGTACAGGGCAGCGAAAAACTGTTTTTT. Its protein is CASSLRVQGSEKLFF.

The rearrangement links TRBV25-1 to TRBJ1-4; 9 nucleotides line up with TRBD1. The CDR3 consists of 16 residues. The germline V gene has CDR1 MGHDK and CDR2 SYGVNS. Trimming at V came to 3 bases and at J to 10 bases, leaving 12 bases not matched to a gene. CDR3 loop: CASSDSHGTGFVKLFF. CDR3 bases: TGTGCCAGCAGTGATAGCCACGGGACAGGGTTCGTAAAACTGTTTTTT.

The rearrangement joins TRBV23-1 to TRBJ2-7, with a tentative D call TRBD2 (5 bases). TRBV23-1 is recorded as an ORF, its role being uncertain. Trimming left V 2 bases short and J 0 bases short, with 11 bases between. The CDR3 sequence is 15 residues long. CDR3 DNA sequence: TGCGCCAGCAGTCAACCCGGCCGGGGCTCCTACGAGCAGTACTTC. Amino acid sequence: CASSQPGRGSYEQYF.

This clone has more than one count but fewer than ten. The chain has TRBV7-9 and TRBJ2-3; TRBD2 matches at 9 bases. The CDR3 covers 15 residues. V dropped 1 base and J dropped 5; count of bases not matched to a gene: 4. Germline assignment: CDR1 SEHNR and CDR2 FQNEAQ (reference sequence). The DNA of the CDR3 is TGTGCCAGCAGCTTAGTAGCGGGGGCTCGAGATACGCAGTATTTT. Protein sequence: CASSLVAGARDTQYF.

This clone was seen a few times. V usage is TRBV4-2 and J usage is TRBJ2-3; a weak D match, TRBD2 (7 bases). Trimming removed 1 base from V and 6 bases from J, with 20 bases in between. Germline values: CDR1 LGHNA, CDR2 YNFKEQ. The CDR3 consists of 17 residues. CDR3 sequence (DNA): TGTGCCAGCAGCCAAGTAGGAAGCGGGACATATCACGATACGCAGTATTTT. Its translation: CASSQVGSGTYHDTQYF.

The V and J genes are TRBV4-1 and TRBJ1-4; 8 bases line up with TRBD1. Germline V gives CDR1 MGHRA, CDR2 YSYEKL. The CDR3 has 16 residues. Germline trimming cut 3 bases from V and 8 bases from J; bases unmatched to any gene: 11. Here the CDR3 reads CASSHPAGTGGEKLFF. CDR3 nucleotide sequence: TGCGCCAGCAGCCACCCCGCCGGGACAGGAGGCGAAAAACTGTTTTTT.

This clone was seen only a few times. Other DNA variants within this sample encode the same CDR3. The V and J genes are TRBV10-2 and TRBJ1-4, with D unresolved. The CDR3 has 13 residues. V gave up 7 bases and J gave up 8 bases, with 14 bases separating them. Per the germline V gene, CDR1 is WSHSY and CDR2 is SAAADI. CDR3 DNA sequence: TGCGCCAGCACGGGTCACCTAAACGAAAAACTGTTTTTT. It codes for CASTGHLNEKLFF.

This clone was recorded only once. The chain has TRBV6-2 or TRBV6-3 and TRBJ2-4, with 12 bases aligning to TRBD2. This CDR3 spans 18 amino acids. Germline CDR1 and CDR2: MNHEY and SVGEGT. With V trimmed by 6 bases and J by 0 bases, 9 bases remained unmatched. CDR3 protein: CASSHRTSGVLAKNIQYF. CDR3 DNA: TGTGCCAGCAGCCATCGGACTAGCGGGGTCCTAGCCAAAAACATTCAGTACTTC.

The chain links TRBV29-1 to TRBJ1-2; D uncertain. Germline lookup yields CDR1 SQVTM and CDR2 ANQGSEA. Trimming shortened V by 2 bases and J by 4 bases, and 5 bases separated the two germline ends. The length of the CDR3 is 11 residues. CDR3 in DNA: TGCAGCGTTGAACTGTCCTATGGCTACACCTTC. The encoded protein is CSVELSYGYTF.

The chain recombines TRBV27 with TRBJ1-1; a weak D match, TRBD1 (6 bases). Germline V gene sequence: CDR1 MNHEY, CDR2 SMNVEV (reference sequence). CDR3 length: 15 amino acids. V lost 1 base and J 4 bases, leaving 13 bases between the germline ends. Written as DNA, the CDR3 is TGTGCCAGCAGTTTATTTAACAGGGCAGGCACTGAAGCTTTCTTT. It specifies CASSLFNRAGTEAFF.

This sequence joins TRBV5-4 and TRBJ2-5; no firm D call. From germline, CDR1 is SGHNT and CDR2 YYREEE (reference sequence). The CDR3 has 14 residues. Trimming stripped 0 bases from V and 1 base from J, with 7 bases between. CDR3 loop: CASSLALAQETQYF. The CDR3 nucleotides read TGTGCCAGCAGCTTGGCCCTGGCCCAAGAGACCCAGTACTTC. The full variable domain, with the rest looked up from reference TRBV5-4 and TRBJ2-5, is ETGVTQSPTHLIKTRGQQVTLRCSSQSGHNTVSWYQQALGQGPQFIFQYYREEENGRGNFPPRFSGLQFPNYSSELNVNALELDDSALYLCASSLALAQETQYFGPGTRLLVL.

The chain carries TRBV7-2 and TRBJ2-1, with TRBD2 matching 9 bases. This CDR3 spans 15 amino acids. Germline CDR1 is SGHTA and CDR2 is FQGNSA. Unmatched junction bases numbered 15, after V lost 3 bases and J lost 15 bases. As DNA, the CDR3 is TGTGCCAGCAGCTTCGGTGATAGCGGGGGCGAGAAGCGGTTCTTC. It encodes CASSFGDSGGEKRFF.

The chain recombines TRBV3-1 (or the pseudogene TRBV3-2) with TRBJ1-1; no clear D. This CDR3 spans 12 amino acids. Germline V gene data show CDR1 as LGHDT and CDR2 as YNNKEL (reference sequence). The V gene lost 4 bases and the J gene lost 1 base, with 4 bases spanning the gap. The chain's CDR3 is CASSPGNTEAFF. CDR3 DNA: TGTGCCAGCAGCCCAGGGAACACTGAAGCTTTCTTT.

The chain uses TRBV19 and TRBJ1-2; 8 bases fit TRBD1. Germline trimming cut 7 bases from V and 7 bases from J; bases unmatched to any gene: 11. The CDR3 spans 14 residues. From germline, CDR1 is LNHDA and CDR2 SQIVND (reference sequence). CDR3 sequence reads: CASTPGQGSGGYTF. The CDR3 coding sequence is TGTGCCAGTACCCCAGGACAGGGAAGTGGTGGCTACACCTTC.

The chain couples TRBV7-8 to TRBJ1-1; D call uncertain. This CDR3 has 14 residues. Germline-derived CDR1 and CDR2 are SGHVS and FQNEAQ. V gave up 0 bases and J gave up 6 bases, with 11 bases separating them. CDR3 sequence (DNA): TGTGCCAGCAGCTTAGCGCACGCGCGCGCTGAAGCTTTCTTT. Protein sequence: CASSLAHARAEAFF.

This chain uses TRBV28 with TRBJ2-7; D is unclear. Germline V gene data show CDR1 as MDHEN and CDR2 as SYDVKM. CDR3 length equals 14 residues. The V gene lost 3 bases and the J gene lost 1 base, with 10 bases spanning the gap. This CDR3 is CASSFSMRSYEQYF. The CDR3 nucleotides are TGTGCCAGCAGTTTTTCCATGAGGTCCTACGAGCAGTACTTC. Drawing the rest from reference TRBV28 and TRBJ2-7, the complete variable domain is DVKVTQSSRYLVKRTGEKVFLECVQDMDHENMFWYRQDPGLGLRLIYFSYDVKMKEKGDIPEGYSVSREKKERFSLILESASTNQTSMYLCASSFSMRSYEQYFGPGTRLTVT.

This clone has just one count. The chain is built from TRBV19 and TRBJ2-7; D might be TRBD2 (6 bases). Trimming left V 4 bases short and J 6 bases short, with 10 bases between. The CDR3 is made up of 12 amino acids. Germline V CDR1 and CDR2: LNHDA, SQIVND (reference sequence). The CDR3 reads CASSRPGLEQYF. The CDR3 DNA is TGTGCCAGTAGTAGGCCGGGACTCGAGCAGTACTTC.

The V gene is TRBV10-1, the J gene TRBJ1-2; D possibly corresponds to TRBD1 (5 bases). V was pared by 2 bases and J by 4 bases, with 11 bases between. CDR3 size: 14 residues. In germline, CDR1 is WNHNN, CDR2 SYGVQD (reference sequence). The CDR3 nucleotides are TGCGCCAGCAGTGAGAACAGGATCGGCTATGGCTACACCTTC. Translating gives CASSENRIGYGYTF.

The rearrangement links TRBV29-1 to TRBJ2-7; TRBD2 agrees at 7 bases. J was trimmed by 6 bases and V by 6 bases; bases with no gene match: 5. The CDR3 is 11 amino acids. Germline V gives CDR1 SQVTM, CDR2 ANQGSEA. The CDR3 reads CSVGGDGEQYF. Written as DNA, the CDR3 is TGCAGCGTGGGGGGGGACGGCGAGCAGTACTTC.